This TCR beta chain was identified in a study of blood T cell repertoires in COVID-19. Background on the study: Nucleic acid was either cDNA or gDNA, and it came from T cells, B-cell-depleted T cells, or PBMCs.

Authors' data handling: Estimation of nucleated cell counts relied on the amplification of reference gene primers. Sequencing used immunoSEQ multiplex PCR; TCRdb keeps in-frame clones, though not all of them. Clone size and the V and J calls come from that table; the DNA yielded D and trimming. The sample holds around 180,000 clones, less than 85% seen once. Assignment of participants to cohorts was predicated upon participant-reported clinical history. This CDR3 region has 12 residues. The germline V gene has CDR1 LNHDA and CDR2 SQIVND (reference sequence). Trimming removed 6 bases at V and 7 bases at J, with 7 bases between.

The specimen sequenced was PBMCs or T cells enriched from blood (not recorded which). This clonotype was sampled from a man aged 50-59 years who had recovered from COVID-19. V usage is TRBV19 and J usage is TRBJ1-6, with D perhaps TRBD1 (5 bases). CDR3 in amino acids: CASSRQNSPLHF. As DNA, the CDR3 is TGTGCCAGTAGCCGACAGAATTCACCCCTCCACTTT. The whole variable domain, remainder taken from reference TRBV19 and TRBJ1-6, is DGGITQSPKYLFRKEGQNVTLSCEQNLNHDAMYWYRQDPGQGLRLIYYSQIVNDFQKGDIAEGYSVSREKKESFPLTVTSAQKNPTAFYLCASSRQNSPLHFGNGTRLTVT.